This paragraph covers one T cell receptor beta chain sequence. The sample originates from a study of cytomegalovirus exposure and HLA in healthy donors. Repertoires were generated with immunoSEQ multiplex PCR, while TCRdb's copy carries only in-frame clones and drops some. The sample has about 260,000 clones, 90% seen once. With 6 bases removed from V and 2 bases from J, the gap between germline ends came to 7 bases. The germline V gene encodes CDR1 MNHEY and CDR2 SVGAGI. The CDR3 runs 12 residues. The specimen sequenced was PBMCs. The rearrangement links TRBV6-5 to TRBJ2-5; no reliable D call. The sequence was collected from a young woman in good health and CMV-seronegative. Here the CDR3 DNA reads TGTGCCAGCAGAGACTGGCAAGAGACCCAGTACTTC. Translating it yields CASRDWQETQYF.